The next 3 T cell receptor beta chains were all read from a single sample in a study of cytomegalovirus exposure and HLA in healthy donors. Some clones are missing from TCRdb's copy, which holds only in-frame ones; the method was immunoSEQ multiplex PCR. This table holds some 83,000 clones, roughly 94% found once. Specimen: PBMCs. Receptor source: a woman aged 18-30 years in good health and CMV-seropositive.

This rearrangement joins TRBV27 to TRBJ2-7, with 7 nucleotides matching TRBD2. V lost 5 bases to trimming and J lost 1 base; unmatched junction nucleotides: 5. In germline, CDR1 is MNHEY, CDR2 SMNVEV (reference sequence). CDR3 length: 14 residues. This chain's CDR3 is CASSPWDYSYEQYF. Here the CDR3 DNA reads TGTGCCAGCAGTCCCTGGGACTATTCCTACGAGCAGTACTTC.

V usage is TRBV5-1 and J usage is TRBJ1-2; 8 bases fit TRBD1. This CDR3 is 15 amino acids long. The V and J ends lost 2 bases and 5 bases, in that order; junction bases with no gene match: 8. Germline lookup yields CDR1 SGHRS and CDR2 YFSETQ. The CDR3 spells CASSLQAGGAYGYTF. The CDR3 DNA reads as TGCGCCAGCAGCTTACAAGCAGGGGGCGCGTATGGCTACACCTTC.

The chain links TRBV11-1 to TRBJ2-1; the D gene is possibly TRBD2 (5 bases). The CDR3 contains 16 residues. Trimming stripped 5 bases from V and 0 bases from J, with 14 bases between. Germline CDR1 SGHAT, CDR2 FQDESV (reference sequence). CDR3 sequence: CASSGEGPSSYNEQFF. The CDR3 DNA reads TGTGCCAGCAGCGGTGAGGGTCCCAGCTCCTACAATGAGCAGTTCTTC.